This TCR beta chain is from a study of T cell repertoires in cytomegalovirus infection. In the study overall: TCR beta signatures that were public indicated CMV infection and matching HLA type.

The study's findings and limits: Summed frequency of shared TCR beta families picked out CMV carriers who also had the relevant HLA. CMV-specific TCR beta clonotypes restricted by HLA-C dominated the ex vivo response.

As for this clonotype: Its antigen is unidentified.

TCRdb reprocessed the reads with MiXCR, giving one entry per CDR3 protein. Of around 94,000 distinct CDR3 sequences in the sample, 16% were seen once. CDR1 is SGHVS and CDR2 is FQNEAQ in the germline V gene. The CDR3 contains 12 residues. Trimming took off 2 bases at V and 6 bases at J, with 8 bases between the two ends. This clonotype originated in a human donor in good health (CMV status not recorded). Some clones in this sample may be carry-over from other donors' samples. The chain links TRBV7-8 to TRBJ2-7; either TRBD1 or TRBD2 may fit D (5 bases each). The sequencing sample was made of PBMCs. The chain's CDR3 is CASSLPGSEQYF. CDR3 coding DNA: TGTGCCAGCAGCTTACCAGGGAGCGAGCAGTACTTC. Full variable domain (outside the CDR3, taken from reference TRBV7-8 and TRBJ2-7): GAGVSQSPRYKVAKRGQDVALRCDPISGHVSLFWYQQALGQGPEFLTYFQNEAQLDKSGLPSDRFFAERPEGSVSTLKIQRTQQEDSAVYLCASSLPGSEQYFGPGTRLTVT.